The 12 T cell receptor beta chains below come from one sample, sequenced in a study of T cell responses to AZD1222 COVID-19 vaccine. Sequencing was performed with immunoSEQ multiplex PCR; in TCRdb, only in-frame clones are kept and a portion is missing. The sample has over 150,000 clones, approximately 90% seen once. The sample was peripheral blood, taken on day 0 of AZD1222 vaccination. The receptors were sampled from an adult in good health.

The V call is TRBV15, the J call TRBJ1-1; D gene ambiguous. Germline assignment: CDR1 LNHNV and CDR2 YYDKDF (reference sequence). The CDR3 spans 12 residues. V lost 3 bases and J 7 bases, leaving 9 bases between the germline ends. CDR3 protein: CATSRNSGEAFF. The CDR3 nucleotides read TGTGCCACCAGCAGGAATTCAGGTGAAGCTTTCTTT.

This CDR3 reads CSVDLTRGNYGYTF. As DNA, the CDR3 is TGCAGCGTTGACCTAACCAGGGGCAACTATGGCTACACCTTC. This chain joins TRBV29-1 and TRBJ1-2; TRBD1 is a possible D gene (6 bases). Per the germline V gene, CDR1 is SQVTM and CDR2 is ANQGSEA. V lost 3 bases and J lost 2, with 13 bases in between. The CDR3 is 14 amino acids.

The chain couples TRBV27 to TRBJ2-7; D is unresolved. The CDR3 is made up of 14 amino acids. Germline CDR1 and CDR2: MNHEY and SMNVEV (reference sequence). Trimming took off 1 base at V and 0 bases at J, with 7 bases between the two ends. The DNA for the CDR3 is TGTGCCAGCAGTTTATACCCGACCTCCTACGAGCAGTACTTC. Its protein is CASSLYPTSYEQYF.

The chain joins TRBV2 to TRBJ1-2; 9 positions agree with TRBD1. The CDR3 length is 17 residues. In germline, CDR1 is SNHLY, CDR2 FYNNEI. The V gene end was trimmed by 1 base and the J gene end by 2 bases; junction bases not matched to a gene: 8. The CDR3 DNA follows: TGTGCCAGCAGTGAAGTTCTCGGACAGGGGCGCAACTATGGCTACACCTTC. Translated, it gives CASSEVLGQGRNYGYTF.

This chain connects TRBV14 to TRBJ2-2, with a weak D call TRBD1 (6 bases). Trimming shortened V by 3 bases and J by 3 bases, and 14 bases separated the two germline ends. This CDR3 comprises 16 residues. Looked up from germline, CDR1 is SGHDN and CDR2 is FVKESK. CDR3 bases: TGTGCCAGCAGCCAGTACAGGGAATGGGACACCGGGGAGCTGTTTTTT. It specifies CASSQYREWDTGELFF.

This clone was recorded only once. This rearrangement joins TRBV4-1 to TRBJ1-6; maybe TRBD1 (5 bases). V lost 0 bases and J 10 bases, leaving 7 bases between the germline ends. CDR1 is MGHRA and CDR2 is YSYEKL in the germline V gene. This CDR3 is 13 amino acids long. The CDR3 nucleotides are TGCGCCAGCAGCCAAGAGGGGGGATCACCCCTCCACTTT. Amino acid sequence: CASSQEGGSPLHF.

The chain couples TRBV27 to TRBJ1-5; TRBD1 aligns across 8 bases. CDR1 and CDR2 (germline): MNHEY, SMNVEV (reference sequence). V was pared by 4 bases and J by 3 bases, with 5 bases of the junction left unmatched. The CDR3 sequence is 15 residues long. The DNA of the CDR3 is TGTGCCAGCAGTTCAGGGGGCCCCAACAATCAGCCCCAGCATTTT. Translated: CASSSGGPNNQPQHF.

The J gene is TRBJ1-2, the V gene TRBV19; 9 positions agree with TRBD1. In germline, CDR1 is LNHDA, CDR2 SQIVND (reference sequence). V dropped 7 bases and J dropped 1; count of bases not matched to a gene: 10. CDR3 length: 16 amino acids. CDR3 bases: TGTGCCAGTACCTCACAGGGGGCAGGGGGTAACTATGGCTACACCTTC. This sequence encodes CASTSQGAGGNYGYTF.

This chain joins TRBV7-9 and TRBJ2-1; D ambiguous. Germline lookup yields CDR1 SEHNR and CDR2 FQNEAQ (reference sequence). V was trimmed by 5 bases and J by 10 bases, leaving 15 bases between them. CDR3 length: 13 amino acids. CDR3 loop: CASSPIFASEQFF. CDR3 sequence (DNA): TGTGCCAGCAGCCCCATTTTCGCGAGCGAGCAGTTCTTC.

This chain uses TRBV2 with TRBJ2-7; 9 bases align to TRBD1. The CDR3 runs 15 residues. Per the germline V gene, CDR1 is SNHLY and CDR2 is FYNNEI. Trimming at V came to 4 bases and at J to 5 bases, leaving 9 bases not matched to a gene. The CDR3: CASSVLTGGSNEQYF. The CDR3 DNA reads as TGTGCCAGCAGTGTTTTGACAGGGGGATCAAACGAGCAGTACTTC.

This clone came up once. This chain uses TRBV19 with TRBJ2-1; D possibly corresponds to TRBD2 (5 bases). Per germline, CDR1 LNHDA and CDR2 SQIVND (reference sequence). Between the trimmed V and J ends, which lost 9 bases and 5 bases, there was a span of 14 bases. The CDR3 runs to 13 residues. Here the CDR3 reads CASAEGDDNEQFF. CDR3 coding DNA: TGTGCCAGCGCCGAGGGTGACGACAATGAGCAGTTCTTC.

This clone occurred a few times. J is TRBJ1-1 and V is TRBV28; D gene unclear. The germline V and J ends were trimmed by 8 bases and 11 bases, with 27 bases remaining between them. Germline CDR1 MDHEN, CDR2 SYDVKM. CDR3 size: 15 residues. The CDR3 here is CASYIGSNLGPGAFF. The CDR3 DNA reads TGTGCCAGCTATATTGGCTCCAATTTAGGACCGGGGGCTTTCTTT.